Each of the 10 T cell receptor beta chains below was sequenced from the same sample in a study of cytomegalovirus exposure and HLA in healthy donors. The PCR contained 60 Vbeta and 13 Jbeta primers. This table comes from immunoSEQ multiplex PCR, and its TCRdb copy is limited to in-frame clones, with some not included. This sample has more than 130,000 clones; roughly four fifths occur once, and the top ten carry around 4.3%. Sequenced: PBMCs. The receptors originated from a man aged 40-50 years in good health and CMV-seropositive.

The chain uses TRBV5-1 and TRBJ2-7, with TRBD2 as a possible D gene (6 bases). CDR1 SGHRS and CDR2 YFSETQ come from the germline V gene. Trimming removed 5 bases from V and 2 bases from J, with 17 bases in between. The CDR3 length is 15 residues. The CDR3 DNA reads as TGCGCCAGCAGACCCTCCGGAGGGAAAACCTACGAGCAGTACTTC. This codes for CASRPSGGKTYEQYF.

This clone was counted only a few times. The rearrangement links TRBV30 to TRBJ2-5, with 9 bases matching TRBD2. The CDR3 sequence is 12 residues long. The junction had 5 bases not matched to a gene; V was cut back by 7 bases and J by 5 bases. Germline CDR1 is GTSNPN and CDR2 is SVGIG (reference sequence). Here the CDR3 reads CALRGGLETQYF. In DNA, the CDR3 is TGTGCCTTGCGGGGGGGTCTGGAGACCCAGTACTTC. Together with reference TRBV30 and TRBJ2-5, the CDR3 gives the full variable domain: SQTIHQWPATLVQPVGSPLSLECTVEGTSNPNLYWYRQAAGRGLQLLFYSVGIGQISSEVPQNLSASRPQDRQFILSSKKLLLSDSGFYLCALRGGLETQYFGPGTRLLVL.

The chain joins TRBV27 to TRBJ1-4, with 7 nucleotides matching TRBD1. Germline V gene lookup returns CDR1 MNHEY and CDR2 SMNVEV (reference sequence). This CDR3 has 16 residues. V was pared by 6 bases and J by 8 bases, with 15 bases of the junction left unmatched. In DNA, the CDR3 is TGTGCCAGCAGCTATTCCGTCTCAGGGGGACAAGAAAAACTGTTTTTT. Translation: CASSYSVSGGQEKLFF.

The chain is built from TRBV7-3 and TRBJ2-2; 13 positions agree with TRBD2. Looked up from germline, CDR1 is SGHTA and CDR2 is FQGTGA. The V gene end was trimmed by 5 bases and the J gene end by 7 bases; junction bases not matched to a gene: 7. The CDR3 totals 16 residues. In nucleotides, the CDR3 is TGTGCCAGCAGCCGGGGGACTAGCGGGGCAGGCGGGGAGCTGTTTTTT. It translates to CASSRGTSGAGGELFF. Together with reference TRBV7-3 and TRBJ2-2, the CDR3 gives the full variable domain: GAGVSQTPSNKVTEKGKYVELRCDPISGHTALYWYRQSLGQGPEFLIYFQGTGAADDSGLPNDRFFAVRPEGSVSTLKIQRTERGDSAVYLCASSRGTSGAGGELFFGEGSRLTVL.

This chain joins TRBV27 and TRBJ2-7; 15 positions match TRBD2. V was pared by 7 bases and J by 2 bases, with 9 bases of the junction left unmatched. This CDR3 is 17 amino acids long. CDR1 and CDR2 (germline): MNHEY, SMNVEV (reference sequence). CDR3 sequence: CASKPGLAGGSAYEQYF. CDR3 sequence (DNA): TGTGCCAGCAAGCCGGGACTAGCGGGGGGCTCCGCCTACGAGCAGTACTTC.

The chain combines TRBV5-6 with TRBJ2-2; D is ambiguous. V was pared by 2 bases and J by 5 bases, with 10 bases between. CDR3 length equals 14 residues. From germline, CDR1 is SGHDT and CDR2 YYEEEE. In DNA form, the CDR3 reads TGTGCCAGCAGCTTTAAATTGAGTACCGGGGAGCTGTTTTTT. This codes for CASSFKLSTGELFF.

The CDR3 DNA follows: TGTGCCAGCAGCCTTATCACAGGGGGCGAAGATGGCTACACCTTC. It codes for CASSLITGGEDGYTF. The rearrangement joins TRBV7-9 to TRBJ1-2, with 9 bases identical to TRBD1. The CDR3 consists of 15 residues. In germline, CDR1 is SEHNR, CDR2 FQNEAQ (reference sequence). Trimming removed 5 bases from V and 6 bases from J; junction bases left unmatched: 10. Using reference TRBV7-9 and TRBJ1-2 for the parts outside the CDR3, the full variable domain is DTGVSQNPRHKITKRGQNVTFRCDPISEHNRLYWYRQTLGQGPEFLTYFQNEAQLEKSRLLSDRFSAERPKGSFSTLEIQRTEQGDSAMYLCASSLITGGEDGYTFGSGTRLTVV.

This clone was detected only once. The chain uses TRBV4-2 and TRBJ2-7; 8 nucleotides agree with TRBD1. Germline V gives CDR1 LGHNA, CDR2 YNFKEQ. J gave up 2 bases and V 0 bases, and 12 bases lay outside the gene matches. CDR3 length equals 18 residues. This chain's CDR3 is CASSQDPGQGLIPYEQYF. The CDR3 DNA reads as TGTGCCAGCAGCCAAGATCCCGGACAGGGCCTCATCCCCTACGAGCAGTACTTC.

This chain joins TRBV10-2 and TRBJ2-1; 7 nucleotides line up with TRBD2. This CDR3 spans 16 amino acids. Germline CDR1 and CDR2: WSHSY and SAAADI. Trimming removed 7 bases from V and 4 bases from J; junction bases left unmatched: 13. DNA of the CDR3: TGCGCCAGCATACCAGCGGCCCAGCGGGGTTACAATGAGCAGTTCTTC. Encoded protein: CASIPAAQRGYNEQFF.

Details on this clone: One end of the junction is discordant with germline, which a read error may explain. The chain carries TRBV7-9 and TRBJ1-6; no reliable D call. This CDR3 region has 16 residues. Germline-derived CDR1 and CDR2 are SEHNR and FQNEAQ (reference sequence). For the CDR3, the DNA is TGTTCCAGCTCCGGAGAAGAGAGCTCCTATAATTCACCCCTCCACTTT. It translates to CSSSGEESSYNSPLHF.